This T cell receptor beta chain was captured in a study of Tregs in tolerant kidney transplant recipients. This clone was seen a single time. As yet, its antigen is unknown. The table came from immunoSEQ multiplex PCR; TCRdb's copy has only in-frame clones and leaves some out. The sample records around 61,000 clones, around 87% being singletons. Findings and caveats of the study: Nucleotide sequences could not be compared across some patients' samples due to primer changes. The most relevant donor-specific Treg TCRbeta repertoire apparently came from expansion with activated donor B cells. The small number of patients limits these findings pending further validation. This study did not directly address biological reproducibility.

The germline V gene has CDR1 SGHRS and CDR2 YFSETQ. J was trimmed by 2 bases and V by 1 base; bases with no gene match: 2. This CDR3 comprises 15 residues. The nonmyeloablative bone marrow transplants came from related graft donors, with transient mixed chimerism. The chain uses TRBV5-1 and TRBJ2-3, with 9 bases fitting TRBD2. The material was CD4+ T cells from blood (PBMCs), obtained 6 months after the transplant. The receptor comes from a human patient who received a combined kidney and bone marrow transplant. T cells may partly derive from the graft donor. The CDR3 reads CASSLTSGLTDTQYF. The CDR3 DNA follows: TGCGCCAGCAGCTTGACTAGCGGGCTCACAGATACGCAGTATTTT.